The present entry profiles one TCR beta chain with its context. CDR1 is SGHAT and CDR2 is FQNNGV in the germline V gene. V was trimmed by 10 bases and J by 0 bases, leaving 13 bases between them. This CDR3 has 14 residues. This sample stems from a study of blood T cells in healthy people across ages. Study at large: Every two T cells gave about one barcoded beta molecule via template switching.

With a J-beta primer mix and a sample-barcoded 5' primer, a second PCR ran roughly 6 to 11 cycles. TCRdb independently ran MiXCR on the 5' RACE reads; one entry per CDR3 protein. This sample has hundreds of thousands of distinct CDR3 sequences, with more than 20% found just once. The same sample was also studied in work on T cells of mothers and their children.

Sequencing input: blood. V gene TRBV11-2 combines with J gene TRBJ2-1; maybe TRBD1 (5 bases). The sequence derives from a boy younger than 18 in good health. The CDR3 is CATSRGDSYNEQFF. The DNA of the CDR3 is TGTGCCACCTCAAGGGGCGACTCCTACAATGAGCAGTTCTTC.